One sample yielded the 7 T cell receptor beta chains listed below, sequenced in a study of blood T cell repertoires in COVID-19. TCRdb's copy holds only in-frame clones and misses some; the assay was immunoSEQ multiplex PCR. Of about 16,000 clones in the sample, around 80% were seen once. The source material was peripheral blood. The receptors come from a man between 60 and 75 years old with acute or convalescent COVID-19.

V usage is TRBV14 and J usage is TRBJ1-1, with TRBD1 matching over 8 bases. V shed 2 bases, J shed 3 bases, and the junction held 5 bases outside the gene matches. Germline loops: CDR1 SGHDN, CDR2 FVKESK. The CDR3 spans 15 residues. CDR3 protein: CASSQRTGWDTEAFF. CDR3 DNA sequence: TGTGCCAGCAGCCAAAGGACAGGGTGGGACACTGAAGCTTTCTTT.

The chain links TRBV5-1 to TRBJ2-5, with D possibly matching TRBD1 (6 bases). This CDR3 has 14 amino acids. V gave up 1 base and J gave up 5 bases, with 12 bases separating them. Germline V lookup: CDR1 SGHRS, CDR2 YFSETQ. In nucleotides, the CDR3 is TGCGCCAGCAGCTTGACAGGGACCGGGGAGACCCAGTACTTC. Its protein product is CASSLTGTGETQYF.

This clone was counted a single time. This chain uses TRBV30 with TRBJ1-1, with a weak D call TRBD1 (5 bases). Germline V gives CDR1 GTSNPN, CDR2 SVGIG (reference sequence). With 2 bases removed from V and 1 base from J, the gap between germline ends came to 8 bases. This CDR3 is 13 amino acids long. The CDR3 here is CAWSPQGNTEAFF. CDR3 sequence (DNA): TGTGCCTGGAGTCCGCAGGGGAACACTGAAGCTTTCTTT.

V and J are TRBV7-3 and TRBJ2-3, with TRBD2 identical over 7 bases. The CDR3 covers 16 residues. J lost 0 bases, V lost 1 base, and 4 bases had no gene match. From germline, CDR1 is SGHTA and CDR2 FQGTGA. The CDR3: CASSLNPSGSTDTQYF. As DNA, the CDR3 is TGTGCCAGCAGCTTAAATCCTAGCGGTAGCACAGATACGCAGTATTTT.

V usage is TRBV5-1 and J usage is TRBJ2-7; TRBD1 aligns across 7 bases. Looked up from germline, CDR1 is SGHRS and CDR2 is YFSETQ. The junction had 13 bases not matched to a gene; V was cut back by 6 bases and J by 7 bases. This CDR3 spans 14 amino acids. CDR3 sequence (DNA): TGCGCCAGCACTTCCGGGACAGACTCATTGGAGCAGTACTTC. Translated, it gives CASTSGTDSLEQYF.

This chain uses TRBV18 with TRBJ2-2, with 9 bases fitting TRBD1. Germline V gene data show CDR1 as KGHSH and CDR2 as LQKENI. This CDR3 is 17 amino acids long. V shed 0 bases, J shed 5 bases, and the junction held 7 bases outside the gene matches. CDR3 sequence (DNA): TGTGCCAGCTCACCACCGAAACAGGGGGCATGGACCGGGGAGCTGTTTTTT. Protein sequence: CASSPPKQGAWTGELFF.

The rearrangement links TRBV4-1 to TRBJ1-2; D is perhaps TRBD1 (5 bases). Looked up from germline, CDR1 is MGHRA and CDR2 is YSYEKL. This CDR3 is 14 amino acids long. V lost 0 bases and J 5 bases, leaving 10 bases between the germline ends. The CDR3 sequence: CASSQDTSGYGYTF. CDR3 nucleotides: TGCGCCAGCAGCCAAGATACGTCAGGGTATGGCTACACCTTC.